A single sample is the source of the 31 T cell receptor beta chains below, sequenced in a study of cytomegalovirus exposure and HLA in healthy donors. Primers included in the PCR were 60 Vbeta and 13 Jbeta primers. Assay used: immunoSEQ multiplex PCR; TCRdb lists only in-frame clones, some missing. The table has some 150,000 clones, around four fifths seen once. Material: PBMCs. These receptors originate from a woman between 50 and 59 years old in good health and CMV-seronegative.

The genes are TRBV7-7 and TRBJ1-3; a weak D match, TRBD1 (5 bases). V lost 4 bases to trimming and J lost 14 bases, with 15 bases between them. Germline CDR1 reads SSHAT; CDR2 reads FNYEAQ (reference sequence). The length of the CDR3 is 12 residues. The CDR3 nucleotides read TGTGCCAGCAGCTCCCCCGGGCAGGGATTATATTTT. It translates to CASSSPGQGLYF.

V gene TRBV28 combines with J gene TRBJ2-5; 9 bases match TRBD2. V shed 8 bases and J 0 bases; nucleotides not matched to a gene: 10. The CDR3 runs 16 residues. Germline V lookup: CDR1 MDHEN, CDR2 SYDVKM. The CDR3 region is CASGLAGFNYQETQYF. In nucleotides, the CDR3 is TGTGCCAGCGGTCTAGCGGGGTTCAACTACCAAGAGACCCAGTACTTC.

This chain links TRBV30 with TRBJ2-3; no clear D gene. This CDR3 region has 14 residues. V dropped 0 bases and J dropped 3 bases, with 10 bases sitting between them. Germline lookup yields CDR1 GTSNPN and CDR2 SVGIG (reference sequence). CDR3 DNA sequence: TGTGCCTGGAGTGTAGGATTGACTACAGATACGCAGTATTTT. Amino acid sequence: CAWSVGLTTDTQYF.

The genes are TRBV6-5 and TRBJ2-7; 8 bases align to TRBD1. From germline, CDR1 is MNHEY and CDR2 SVGAGI. Trimming cost V 5 bases and J 6 bases; bases outside gene matches: 9. The CDR3 covers 14 residues. The CDR3 DNA reads as TGTGCCAGCAGTAAGGACAGGGTCTTCGGCGAGCAGTACTTC. Translated, it gives CASSKDRVFGEQYF.

The chain links TRBV14 to TRBJ1-1; 12 bases line up with TRBD1. The CDR3 consists of 16 residues. J gave up 5 bases and V 0 bases, and 4 bases lay outside the gene matches. Germline V lookup: CDR1 SGHDN, CDR2 FVKESK. For the CDR3, the DNA is TGTGCCAGCAGCCAAGACCGGGACAGGGGGCGAACTGAAGCTTTCTTT. Protein product: CASSQDRDRGRTEAFF.

This clone turned up a few times. This sequence joins TRBV7-2 and TRBJ1-1; D is uncertain. This CDR3 region has 13 residues. Per germline, CDR1 SGHTA and CDR2 FQGNSA. Trimming took 0 bases from V and 8 from J, leaving 10 bases between them. The CDR3 DNA sequence: TGTGCCAGCAGCTTAGCGTCGGGGAGAGAAGCTTTCTTT. It is translated as CASSLASGREAFF.

This clone was seen a single time. The rearrangement uses TRBV5-6 and TRBJ2-3; TRBD1 matches 9 bases. Germline V lookup: CDR1 SGHDT, CDR2 YYEEEE. The V segment lost 3 bases and the J segment 1 base; nucleotides outside the gene matches: 6. The CDR3 has 16 residues. In DNA, the CDR3 is TGTGCCAGCAGCTCACAGGGGGCAGGAGGCACAGATACGCAGTATTTT. It translates to CASSSQGAGGTDTQYF.

Details on this clone: Sequence at one end of the junction differs from germline and may be a read error. The sample holds other DNA sequences that translate to the same CDR3. CDR3 in amino acids: CASSQDGSGDSYGYTF. CDR3 bases: TGCGCCAGTAGCCAAGATGGTAGTGGCGACAGCTATGGCTACACCTTC. The rearrangement uses TRBV4-3 and TRBJ1-2; possible D gene TRBD1, 5 bases. The germline CDR1 and CDR2 sequences are LGHNA and YSLEER. This CDR3 comprises 16 residues.

The CDR3 loop reads CATEGPLRDTQYF. CDR3 coding DNA: TGTGCCACCGAGGGCCCCCTCAGGGATACGCAGTATTTT. The chain combines TRBV13 with TRBJ2-3; a weak D match, TRBD2 (5 bases). The germline V gene encodes CDR1 PRHDT and CDR2 FYEKMQ (reference sequence). This CDR3 is 13 amino acids long. Between the trimmed V and J ends, which lost 10 bases and 6 bases, there was a span of 17 bases.

The chain joins TRBV5-6 to TRBJ2-7, with 7 positions matching TRBD1. The CDR3 covers 14 residues. V lost 6 bases to trimming and J lost 0 bases; unmatched junction nucleotides: 6. Germline-derived CDR1 and CDR2 are SGHDT and YYEEEE. The CDR3 DNA follows: TGTGCCAGCAATTTTGGACAGGACTCCTACGAGCAGTACTTC. This encodes CASNFGQDSYEQYF.

The rearrangement uses TRBV4-3 and TRBJ2-1, with D unresolved. Germline V gene data show CDR1 as LGHNA and CDR2 as YSLEER. The CDR3 totals 19 residues. The ends were cut back, 0 bases at V and 2 bases at J, with 20 bases in the middle. The CDR3 region is CASSQDLSVFHGTYNEQFF. In DNA, the CDR3 is TGCGCCAGCAGCCAAGATCTATCGGTGTTTCACGGTACCTACAATGAGCAGTTCTTC.

The J gene is TRBJ2-5, the V gene TRBV2, with D maybe TRBD2 (5 bases). The DNA end lines up better with TRBJ2-7; the J call may be wrong. This CDR3 spans 13 amino acids. From germline, CDR1 is SNHLY and CDR2 FYNNEI. CDR3 nucleotides: TGTGCCAGCAGTGAGGACTCCAACTACGAGCAGTACTTC. It yields the protein CASSEDSNYEQYF.

There are a few counts of this clone. This chain connects TRBV6-5 to TRBJ2-1; possibly TRBD2 for D (5 bases). CDR1 MNHEY and CDR2 SVGAGI come from the germline V gene. The CDR3 covers 15 residues. Deletions cut 7 bases from V and 3 bases from J, with 16 bases between. Here the CDR3 DNA reads TGTGCCAGCACCGAAAGAGGGCAGAGCTACAATGAGCAGTTCTTC. Its translation is CASTERGQSYNEQFF.

The CDR3 nucleotides read TGTGCCAGCAGCATCGGCTCGACTCTCTACAATGAGCAGTTCTTC. Translating it yields CASSIGSTLYNEQFF. The chain joins TRBV7-9 to TRBJ2-1; D is uncertain. Germline-derived CDR1 and CDR2 are SEHNR and FQNEAQ (reference sequence). CDR3 length: 15 residues. The V gene lost 5 bases and the J gene lost 3 bases, with 14 bases spanning the gap.

This clone was seen only once. This rearrangement joins TRBV27 to TRBJ1-1; no definite D call. Germline-derived CDR1 and CDR2 are MNHEY and SMNVEV (reference sequence). The V gene lost 0 bases and the J gene lost 0 bases, with 20 bases spanning the gap. The CDR3 consists of 19 residues. The CDR3 here is CASSLSALRVPLMNTEAFF. DNA for the CDR3: TGTGCCAGCAGTTTATCCGCCCTGCGGGTACCCCTTATGAACACTGAAGCTTTCTTT.

The chain links TRBV2 to TRBJ2-5; 12 bases align to TRBD1. The CDR3 covers 16 residues. V shed 5 bases and J 4 bases; nucleotides not matched to a gene: 8. Germline assignment: CDR1 SNHLY and CDR2 FYNNEI. CDR3 region: CASSFRDRGRGETQYF. The CDR3 DNA sequence: TGTGCCAGCAGTTTTCGGGACAGGGGGCGAGGAGAGACCCAGTACTTC.

This clone was recorded a few times. The gene calls are TRBV6-6 and TRBJ2-7, with 9 bases that match TRBD1. The junction had 9 bases not matched to a gene; V was cut back by 6 bases and J by 6 bases. This CDR3 contains 14 residues. CDR1 is MNHNY, CDR2 SVGAGI, per germline (reference sequence). CDR3 protein: CASSSGDRAAEQYF. The CDR3 DNA follows: TGTGCCAGCAGCTCCGGGGACAGGGCTGCCGAGCAGTACTTC.

CDR3 protein: CASSQDGWGGSYNEQFF. The CDR3 DNA reads as TGTGCCAGCAGCCAAGACGGGTGGGGGGGCTCCTACAATGAGCAGTTCTTC. This sequence joins TRBV4-2 and TRBJ2-1; TRBD2 aligns across 7 bases. Trimming removed 0 bases from V and 0 bases from J; junction bases left unmatched: 5. Looked up from germline, CDR1 is LGHNA and CDR2 is YNFKEQ. The CDR3 consists of 17 residues.

J is TRBJ1-1 and V is TRBV28; 7 positions match TRBD1. The CDR3 spans 13 residues. Germline assignment: CDR1 MDHEN and CDR2 SYDVKM. The ends lost 3 bases at V and 11 bases at J; junction bases unmatched: 9. The CDR3 region is CASSLSQDRDAFF. CDR3 DNA: TGTGCCAGCAGTTTGTCCCAAGACAGGGATGCTTTCTTT. Combining the CDR3 with reference TRBV28 and TRBJ1-1 gives the whole variable domain DVKVTQSSRYLVKRTGEKVFLECVQDMDHENMFWYRQDPGLGLRLIYFSYDVKMKEKGDIPEGYSVSREKKERFSLILESASTNQTSMYLCASSLSQDRDAFFGQGTRLTVV.

The J gene is TRBJ1-6, the V gene TRBV7-8, with TRBD1 matching over 10 bases. With 5 bases clipped from V and 8 bases from J, the junction kept 12 bases outside the gene matches. CDR1 is SGHVS and CDR2 is FQNEAQ in the germline V gene. The CDR3 length is 17 residues. CDR3: CASSPRPGQGVYSPLHF. The CDR3 DNA is TGTGCCAGCAGCCCCCGTCCTGGACAGGGGGTTTATTCACCCCTCCACTTT.

V is TRBV5-1 and J is TRBJ2-1, with D perhaps matching TRBD1 (6 bases). Germline CDR1 and CDR2: SGHRS and YFSETQ. The CDR3 has 15 amino acids. V gave up 4 bases and J gave up 1 base, with 12 bases separating them. Here the CDR3 reads CASSTSQGSYNEQFF. The CDR3 DNA reads TGCGCCAGCAGCACCTCACAGGGTTCCTACAATGAGCAGTTCTTC.

The J gene is TRBJ1-6, the V gene TRBV7-2; D may be TRBD1 (6 bases). The V gene lost 3 bases and the J gene lost 0 bases, with 12 bases spanning the gap. CDR1 SGHTA and CDR2 FQGNSA come from the germline V gene. This CDR3 has 17 amino acids. CDR3 DNA: TGTGCCAGCAGCTTGGACAGTACGGGCTCCTATAATTCACCCCTCCACTTT. Translation gives CASSLDSTGSYNSPLHF.

This clone was seen just once. V and J are TRBV5-1 and TRBJ2-1; D unresolved. The CDR3 covers 16 residues. V gave up 0 bases and J gave up 1 base, with 11 bases separating them. In germline, CDR1 is SGHRS, CDR2 YFSETQ. The CDR3 DNA follows: TGCGCCAGCAGCTTGGTGGCCGTGACTTCCTACAATGAGCAGTTCTTC. Protein product: CASSLVAVTSYNEQFF.

This sequence joins TRBV15 and TRBJ2-6; maybe TRBD2 (6 bases). Trimming stripped 6 bases from V and 1 base from J, with 10 bases between. Germline CDR1 and CDR2: LNHNV and YYDKDF (reference sequence). The CDR3 length is 15 residues. CDR3 protein: CATSGGSSGANVLTF. CDR3 sequence (DNA): TGTGCCACCAGTGGGGGGAGTTCTGGGGCCAACGTCCTGACTTTC.

A single count supports this clone. The rearrangement joins TRBV19 to TRBJ2-7; 12 nucleotides line up with TRBD1. The CDR3 length is 15 residues. From germline, CDR1 is LNHDA and CDR2 SQIVND (reference sequence). V shed 3 bases and J 5 bases; nucleotides not matched to a gene: 5. The CDR3 is CASSMGTGGVDEQYF. CDR3 in DNA: TGTGCCAGTAGTATGGGGACAGGGGGCGTCGACGAGCAGTACTTC. The variable domain in full, with the rest retrieved from reference TRBV19 and TRBJ2-7, is DGGITQSPKYLFRKEGQNVTLSCEQNLNHDAMYWYRQDPGQGLRLIYYSQIVNDFQKGDIAEGYSVSREKKESFPLTVTSAQKNPTAFYLCASSMGTGGVDEQYFGPGTRLTVT.

The chain combines TRBV19 with TRBJ1-5; 8 positions match TRBD1. V trimming: 6 bases; J trimming: 1 base; junction bases outside the gene matches: 5. Germline V gives CDR1 LNHDA, CDR2 SQIVND (reference sequence). This CDR3 has 15 residues. The CDR3 loop is CASRRQGTSNQPQHF. CDR3 nucleotides: TGTGCCAGTAGAAGACAGGGGACGAGCAATCAGCCCCAGCATTTT.

V is TRBV7-3 and J is TRBJ2-2; 9 nucleotides match TRBD1. The CDR3 runs 16 residues. The ends lost 6 bases at V and 6 bases at J; junction bases unmatched: 11. Germline CDR1 SGHTA, CDR2 FQGTGA. The CDR3 region is CASRVPGQGTAGELFF. The CDR3 DNA follows: TGTGCCAGCAGGGTTCCGGGACAGGGAACAGCCGGGGAGCTGTTTTTT.

The chain joins TRBV21-1 to TRBJ1-4; the table's TRBD1 call for D was not verified on the DNA. TRBV21-1 is shown as a pseudogene. The CDR3 totals 15 residues. The CDR3 DNA reads TGTGCCAGCAGCAAAGTCGAACAGGGGAGCGAAAAACTGTTTTTT. Amino acids: CASSKVEQGSEKLFF.

The J gene is TRBJ2-5, the V gene TRBV20-1; no definite D call. The CDR3 loop spans 10 amino acids. Germline values: CDR1 DFQATT, CDR2 SNEGSKA (reference sequence). V gave up 2 bases and J gave up 7 bases, with 5 bases separating them. The CDR3 DNA reads TGCAGTGCTAGAAATCGGACCCAGTACTTC. Translating it yields CSARNRTQYF.

This clone was seen a few times. This chain connects TRBV4-3 to TRBJ1-1; D gene unclear. The CDR3 is made up of 16 amino acids. Germline CDR1 reads LGHNA; CDR2 reads YSLEER. V lost 0 bases to trimming and J lost 1 base, with 12 bases between them. The CDR3 region is CASSQDPLGENTEAFF. CDR3 DNA sequence: TGCGCCAGCAGCCAAGACCCCCTGGGAGAGAACACTGAAGCTTTCTTT.

The chain is built from TRBV27 and TRBJ1-2; 7 nucleotides line up with TRBD1. Germline V gives CDR1 MNHEY, CDR2 SMNVEV (reference sequence). The junction had 5 bases not matched to a gene; V was cut back by 5 bases and J by 2 bases. The CDR3 loop spans 14 amino acids. Here the CDR3 DNA reads TGTGCCAGCAGTAGGACAGGAATCAACTATGGCTACACCTTC. This encodes CASSRTGINYGYTF.